This T cell receptor beta chain is drawn from a study of blood T cell repertoires in COVID-19. Study as a whole: Acute and convalescent COVID-19 specimens originated in the United States, Italy and Spain.

The V end was cut by 2 bases, the J end by 4 bases, with 6 bases between. This CDR3 has 11 amino acids. Germline V CDR1 and CDR2: DFQATT, SNEGSKA (reference sequence). Enrollment of patients from Seattle took place during active infection, with longitudinal follow-up. Some clones are missing from TCRdb's copy, which holds only in-frame ones; the method was immunoSEQ multiplex PCR. The sample holds 450,000 or so clones, 70% to 90% seen once. This receptor was obtained from a woman between 40 and 50 years old with COVID-19, enrolled during active disease. The specimen was peripheral blood. The J gene is TRBJ2-7, the V gene TRBV20-1; possible D gene TRBD1, 5 bases. In DNA form, the CDR3 reads TGCAGTGCTAGAACAGGTTACGAGCAGTACTTC. It translates to CSARTGYEQYF.